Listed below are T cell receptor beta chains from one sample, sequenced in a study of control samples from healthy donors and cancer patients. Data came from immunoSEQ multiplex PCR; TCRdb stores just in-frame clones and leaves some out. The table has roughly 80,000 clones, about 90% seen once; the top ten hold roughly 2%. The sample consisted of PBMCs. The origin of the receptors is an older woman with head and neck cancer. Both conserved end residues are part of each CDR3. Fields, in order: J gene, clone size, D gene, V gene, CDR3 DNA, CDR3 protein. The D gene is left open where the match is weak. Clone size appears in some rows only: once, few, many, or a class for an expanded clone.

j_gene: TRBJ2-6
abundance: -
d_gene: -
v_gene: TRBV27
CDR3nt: TGTGCCAGCAGCACCAGGATCTCTGGGGCCAACGTCCTGACTTTC
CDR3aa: CASSTRISGANVLTF

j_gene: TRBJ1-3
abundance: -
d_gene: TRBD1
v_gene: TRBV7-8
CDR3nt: TGTGCCAGCAGCGGGGACAGGGCTGGAAACACCATATATTTT
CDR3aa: CASSGDRAGNTIYF

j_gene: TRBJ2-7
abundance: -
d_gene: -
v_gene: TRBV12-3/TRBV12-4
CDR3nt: TGTGCCAGCAGTTTAAGTGCCTACGAGCAGTACTTC
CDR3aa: CASSLSAYEQYF

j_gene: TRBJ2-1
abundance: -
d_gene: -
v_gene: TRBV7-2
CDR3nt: TGTGCCAGCAGCTTAGCGCGGGACAGTTCCTACAATGAGCAGTTCTTC
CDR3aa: CASSLARDSSYNEQFF

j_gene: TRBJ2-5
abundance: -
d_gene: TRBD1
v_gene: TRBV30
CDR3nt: TGTGCCTGGAGACTTGGACAGGGAACGGGGACCCAGTACTTC
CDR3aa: CAWRLGQGTGTQYF

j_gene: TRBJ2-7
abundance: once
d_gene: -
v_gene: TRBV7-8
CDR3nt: TGTGCCAGCAGCTTGAGAGGAGGGGCCTCCTACGAGCAGTACTTC
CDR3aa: CASSLRGGASYEQYF

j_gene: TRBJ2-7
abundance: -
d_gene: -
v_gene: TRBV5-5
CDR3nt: TGTGCCAGCAGCTTGGATTACAGGTACGAGCAGTACTTC
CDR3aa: CASSLDYRYEQYF

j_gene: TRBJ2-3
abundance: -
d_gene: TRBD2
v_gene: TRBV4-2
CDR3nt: TGTGCCAGCAGCCACACGGGACTAGCGGGAGGGGCTACAGATACGCAGTATTTT
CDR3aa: CASSHTGLAGGATDTQYF

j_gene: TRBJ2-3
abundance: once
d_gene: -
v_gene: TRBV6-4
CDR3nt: TGTGCCAGCAGTGACCACTTTTCTAGCACAGATACGCAGTATTTT
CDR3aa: CASSDHFSSTDTQYF

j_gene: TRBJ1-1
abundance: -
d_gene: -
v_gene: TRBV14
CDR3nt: TGTGCCAGCAGCCGGCTAACAGCGAACACTGAAGCTTTCTTT
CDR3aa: CASSRLTANTEAFF

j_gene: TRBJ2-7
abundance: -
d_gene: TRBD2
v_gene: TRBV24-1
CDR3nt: TGTGCCACCAGTGATTTAGCGGGGACGGGCGAGCAGTACTTC
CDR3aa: CATSDLAGTGEQYF

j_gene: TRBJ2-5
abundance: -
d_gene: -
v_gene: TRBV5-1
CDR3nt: TGCGCCAGCAGCTTAGACCCTCAGGGTGCAGAGACCCAGTACTTC
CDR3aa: CASSLDPQGAETQYF

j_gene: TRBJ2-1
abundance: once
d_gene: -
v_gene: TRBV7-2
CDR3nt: TGTGCCAGCTCATCGAACTTATCCAATGAGCAGTTCTTC
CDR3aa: CASSSNLSNEQFF

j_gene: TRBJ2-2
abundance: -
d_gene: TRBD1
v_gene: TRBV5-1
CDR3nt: TGCGCCAGCAGCCCAACCGGGACAGGGGCCAACACCGGGGAGCTGTTTTTT
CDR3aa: CASSPTGTGANTGELFF

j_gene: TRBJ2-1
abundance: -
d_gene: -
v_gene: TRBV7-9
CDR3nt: TGTGCCAGCAGCTTACACCAGGGAGGCGAGCAGTTCTTC
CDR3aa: CASSLHQGGEQFF

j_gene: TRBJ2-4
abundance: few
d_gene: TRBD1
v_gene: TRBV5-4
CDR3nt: TGTGCCAGCAGCTTGGGACAGGGGACGAACATTCAGTACTTC
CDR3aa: CASSLGQGTNIQYF

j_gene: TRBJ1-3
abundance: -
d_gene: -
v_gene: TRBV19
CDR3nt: TGTGCCAGTAGTCTATCGGGTGTCGCTGGAAACACCATATATTTT
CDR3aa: CASSLSGVAGNTIYF

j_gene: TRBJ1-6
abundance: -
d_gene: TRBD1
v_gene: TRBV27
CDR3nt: TGTGCCAGCAGACTCGGACAGGGGAATTCACCCCTCCACTTT
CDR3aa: CASRLGQGNSPLHF

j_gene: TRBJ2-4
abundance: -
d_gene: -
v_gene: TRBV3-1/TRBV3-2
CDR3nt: TGTGCCAGCAGCCACCGGGATTTACTAGCCAAAAACATTCAGTACTTC
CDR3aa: CASSHRDLLAKNIQYF

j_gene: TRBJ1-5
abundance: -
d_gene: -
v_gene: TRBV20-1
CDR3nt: TGCAGTGCTAGTAGGGACGTGTATAGCAATCAGCCCCAGCATTTT
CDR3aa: CSASRDVYSNQPQHF

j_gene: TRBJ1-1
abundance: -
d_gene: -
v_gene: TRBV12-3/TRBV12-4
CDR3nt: TGTGCCAGCAGCATAGCTCAGGGGAGAGCTTTCTTT
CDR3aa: CASSIAQGRAFF

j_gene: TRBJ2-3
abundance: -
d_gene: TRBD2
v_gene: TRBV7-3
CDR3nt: TGTGCCAGCAGCCTGGGGACTAGCGACACAGATACGCAGTATTTT
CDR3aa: CASSLGTSDTDTQYF

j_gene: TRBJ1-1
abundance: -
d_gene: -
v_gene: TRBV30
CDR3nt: TGTGCCTGGAGTGGGGGTGGGACCCCTGAAGCTTTCTTT
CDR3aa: CAWSGGGTPEAFF

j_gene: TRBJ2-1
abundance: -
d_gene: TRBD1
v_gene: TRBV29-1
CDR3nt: TGCAGCGCTGACAGGGATGGGTGGCAGTTCTTC
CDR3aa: CSADRDGWQFF

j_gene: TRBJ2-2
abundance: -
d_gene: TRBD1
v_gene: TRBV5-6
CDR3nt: TGTGCCAGCAGAAACGCAGGGGGAGAGAACACCGGGGAGCTGTTTTTT
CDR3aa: CASRNAGGENTGELFF

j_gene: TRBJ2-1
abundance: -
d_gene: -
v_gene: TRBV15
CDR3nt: TGTGCCACCAGCAGAGATCCGGAGAGCAGAACTGAGCAGTTCTTC
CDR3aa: CATSRDPESRTEQFF

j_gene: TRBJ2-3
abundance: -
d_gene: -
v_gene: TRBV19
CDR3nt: TGTGCCAGTAGTATAGGAGGGGCGGGATGGGCAGATACGCAGTATTTT
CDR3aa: CASSIGGAGWADTQYF

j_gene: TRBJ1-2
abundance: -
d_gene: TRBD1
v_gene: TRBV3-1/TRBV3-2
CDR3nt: TGTGCCAGCAGCCATCTAGCAGGGGGAGCTTTAGTCTATGGCTACACCTTC
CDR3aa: CASSHLAGGALVYGYTF

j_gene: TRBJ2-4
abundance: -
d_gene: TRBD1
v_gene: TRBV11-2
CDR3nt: TGTGCCAGCAGCCTCAGTCCCGGGACAGGGCGCGGGGCCCAAAACATTCAGTACTTC
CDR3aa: CASSLSPGTGRGAQNIQYF

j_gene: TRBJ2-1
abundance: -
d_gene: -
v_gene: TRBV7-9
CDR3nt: TGTGCCAGCAGGGTTCAAGGCCATGAGCAGTTCTTC
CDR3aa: CASRVQGHEQFF

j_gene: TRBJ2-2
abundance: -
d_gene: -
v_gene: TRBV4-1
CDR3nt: TGCGCCAGCAGCCTTCTACAGGGCGCTGCCGGGGAGCTGTTTTTT
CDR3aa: CASSLLQGAAGELFF

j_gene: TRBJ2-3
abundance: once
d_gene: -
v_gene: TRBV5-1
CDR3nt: TGCGCCAGCACCCCCGTGTCGGGTTTGGGTGACACAGATACGCAGTATTTT
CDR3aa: CASTPVSGLGDTDTQYF

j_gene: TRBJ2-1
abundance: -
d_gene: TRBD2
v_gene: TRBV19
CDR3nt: TGTGCCAGTAGACAAGCGGGAGAATACAACAATGAGCAGTTCTTC
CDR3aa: CASRQAGEYNNEQFF